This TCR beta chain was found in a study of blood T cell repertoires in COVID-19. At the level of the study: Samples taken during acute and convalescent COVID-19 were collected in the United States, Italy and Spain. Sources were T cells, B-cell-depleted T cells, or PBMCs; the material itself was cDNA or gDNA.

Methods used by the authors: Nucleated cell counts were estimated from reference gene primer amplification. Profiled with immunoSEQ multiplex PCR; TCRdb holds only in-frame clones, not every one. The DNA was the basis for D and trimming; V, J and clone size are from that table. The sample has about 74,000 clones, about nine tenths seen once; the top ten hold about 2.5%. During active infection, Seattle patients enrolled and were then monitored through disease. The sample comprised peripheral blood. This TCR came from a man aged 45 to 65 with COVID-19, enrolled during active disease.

The CDR3, as DNA: TGTGCCAGCAGCACCAGACAAGACACAGATACGCAGTATTTT. This codes for CASSTRQDTDTQYF. The rearrangement uses TRBV7-9 and TRBJ2-3; D not resolved. The CDR3 extends over 14 amino acids. V was shortened by 5 bases and J by 2 bases, with 11 bases between the two germline ends. Germline V CDR1 and CDR2: SEHNR, FQNEAQ (reference sequence).